Reported below is one T cell receptor beta chain. Its antigen is unidentified. The PCR used 60 Vbeta and 13 Jbeta primers. The repertoire was sequenced with immunoSEQ multiplex PCR; TCRdb's copy has only in-frame clones and lacks some. The data contain 90,000 or so clones, around 80% of them singletons. The sample comes from a study of cytomegalovirus exposure and HLA in healthy donors. Study findings and constraints: With further analysis later on, most CMV-associated TCR beta chains appeared HLA-restricted. Presence/absence analyses treated sequencing depth as roughly uniform across donors. Later analysis suggested links between common viral pathogens and several top significant clusters.

Donors were ostensibly healthy at sampling, although undocumented immune exposures were probable. The TCR originated in a male donor in good health and CMV-seropositive. Sequenced material: PBMCs.

The CDR3 nucleotides read TGTGCCAGCAGTCGTACGCGGGACAGGGTTAAAGCTTTCTTT. Translation gives CASSRTRDRVKAFF. The J gene is TRBJ1-1, the V gene TRBV6-5; TRBD1 agrees at 9 bases. The V gene end was trimmed by 5 bases and the J gene end by 9 bases; junction bases not matched to a gene: 10. Germline CDR1 MNHEY, CDR2 SVGAGI. The CDR3 sequence is 14 residues long.